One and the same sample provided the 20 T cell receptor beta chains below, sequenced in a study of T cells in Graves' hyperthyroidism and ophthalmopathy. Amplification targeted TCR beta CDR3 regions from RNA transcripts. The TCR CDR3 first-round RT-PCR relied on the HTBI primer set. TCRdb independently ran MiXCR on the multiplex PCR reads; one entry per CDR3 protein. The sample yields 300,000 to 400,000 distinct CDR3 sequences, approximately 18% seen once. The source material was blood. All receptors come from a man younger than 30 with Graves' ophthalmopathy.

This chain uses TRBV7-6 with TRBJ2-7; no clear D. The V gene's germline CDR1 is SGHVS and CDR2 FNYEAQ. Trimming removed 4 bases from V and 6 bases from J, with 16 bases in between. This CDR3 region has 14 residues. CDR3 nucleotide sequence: TGTGCCAGCAGCTCCCTGTCGAGCTTGGGCGAGCAGTACTTC. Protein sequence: CASSSLSSLGEQYF.

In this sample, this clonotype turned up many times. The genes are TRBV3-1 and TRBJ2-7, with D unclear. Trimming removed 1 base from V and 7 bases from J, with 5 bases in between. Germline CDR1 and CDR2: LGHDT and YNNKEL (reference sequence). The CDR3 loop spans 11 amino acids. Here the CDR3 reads CASSQAGEQYF. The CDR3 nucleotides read TGTGCCAGCAGCCAAGCCGGAGAGCAGTACTTC.

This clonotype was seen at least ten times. CDR3 in amino acids: CATSPRDGLNNEQFF. The CDR3 coding sequence is TGTGCCACCTCGCCTAGGGACGGATTAAACAATGAGCAGTTCTTC. The V and J genes are TRBV6-1 and TRBJ2-1, with D possibly called TRBD1 or TRBD2 (5 bases each). The CDR3 loop spans 15 amino acids. The V end lost 10 bases, the J end lost 5 bases, and 21 bases lay between the germline ends. Germline CDR1 reads MNHNS; CDR2 reads SASEGT.

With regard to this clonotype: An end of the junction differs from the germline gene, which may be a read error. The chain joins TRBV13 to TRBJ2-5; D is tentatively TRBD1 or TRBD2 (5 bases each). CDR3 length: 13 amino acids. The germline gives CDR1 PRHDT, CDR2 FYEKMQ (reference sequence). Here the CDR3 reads CASSVGPGETQYF. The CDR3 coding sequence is TGCGCCAGCAGCGTGGGGCCGGGGGAGACCCAGTACTTC.

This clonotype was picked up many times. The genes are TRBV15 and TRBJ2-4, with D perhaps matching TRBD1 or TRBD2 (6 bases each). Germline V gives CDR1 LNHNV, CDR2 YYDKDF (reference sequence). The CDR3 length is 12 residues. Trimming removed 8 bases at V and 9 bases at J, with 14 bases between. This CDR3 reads CATGWGASIQYF. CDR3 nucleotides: TGTGCCACCGGCTGGGGGGCCAGCATTCAGTACTTC. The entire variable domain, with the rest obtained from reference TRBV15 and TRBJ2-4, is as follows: DAMVIQNPRYQVTQFGKPVTLSCSQTLNHNVMYWYQQKSSQAPKLLFHYYDKDFNNEADTPDNFQSRRPNTSFCFLDIRSPGLGDTAMYLCATGWGASIQYFGAGTRLSVL.

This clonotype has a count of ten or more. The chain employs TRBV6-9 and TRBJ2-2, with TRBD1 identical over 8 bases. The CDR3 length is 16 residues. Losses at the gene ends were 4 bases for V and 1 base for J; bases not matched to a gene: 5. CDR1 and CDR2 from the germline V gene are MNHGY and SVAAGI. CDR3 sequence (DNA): TGTGCCAGCAGTTCCGCCGGGACAGGGAACACCGGGGAGCTGTTTTTT. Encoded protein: CASSSAGTGNTGELFF.

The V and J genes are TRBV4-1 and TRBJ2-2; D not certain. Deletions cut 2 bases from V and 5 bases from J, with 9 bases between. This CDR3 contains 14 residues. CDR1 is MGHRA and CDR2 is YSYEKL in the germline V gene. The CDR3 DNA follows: TGCGCCAGCAGCCAACCAGGCCGAACCGGGGAGCTGTTTTTT. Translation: CASSQPGRTGELFF.

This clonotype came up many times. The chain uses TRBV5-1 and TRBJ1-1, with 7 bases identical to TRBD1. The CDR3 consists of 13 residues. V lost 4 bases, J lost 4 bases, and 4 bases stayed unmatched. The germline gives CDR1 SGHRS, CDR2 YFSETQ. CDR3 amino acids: CASSPQGFTEAFF. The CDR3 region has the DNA TGCGCCAGCAGCCCACAGGGGTTCACTGAAGCTTTCTTT.

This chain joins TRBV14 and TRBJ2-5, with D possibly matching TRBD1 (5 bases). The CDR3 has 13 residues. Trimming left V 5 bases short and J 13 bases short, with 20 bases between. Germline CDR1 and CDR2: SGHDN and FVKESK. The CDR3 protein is CASSLGASANRYF. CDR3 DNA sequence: TGTGCCAGCAGCTTAGGGGCGTCGGCGAATCGGTACTTC.

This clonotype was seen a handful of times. The CDR3 DNA follows: TGTGCCATCAGTGAGAGGTGGGGTGGACAAGAGACCCAGTACTTC. Translation: CAISERWGGQETQYF. The chain recombines TRBV10-3 with TRBJ2-5; D not certain. The germline CDR1 and CDR2 sequences are ENHRY and SYGVKD. V was cut by 2 bases and J by 2 bases, with 12 bases left in between. The CDR3 has 15 amino acids.

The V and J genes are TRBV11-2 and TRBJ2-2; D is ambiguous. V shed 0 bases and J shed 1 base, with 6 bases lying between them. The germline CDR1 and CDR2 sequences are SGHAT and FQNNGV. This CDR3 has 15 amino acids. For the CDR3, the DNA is TGTGCCAGCAGCTTAGAGATGAGGAACACCGGGGAGCTGTTTTTT. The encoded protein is CASSLEMRNTGELFF.

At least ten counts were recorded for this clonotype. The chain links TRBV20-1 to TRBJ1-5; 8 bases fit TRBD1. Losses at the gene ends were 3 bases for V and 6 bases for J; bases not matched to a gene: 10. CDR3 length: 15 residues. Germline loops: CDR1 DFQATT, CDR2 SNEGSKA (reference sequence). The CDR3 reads CSARNPTGERQPQHF. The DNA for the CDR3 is TGCAGTGCTAGGAATCCGACAGGGGAACGTCAGCCCCAGCATTTT.

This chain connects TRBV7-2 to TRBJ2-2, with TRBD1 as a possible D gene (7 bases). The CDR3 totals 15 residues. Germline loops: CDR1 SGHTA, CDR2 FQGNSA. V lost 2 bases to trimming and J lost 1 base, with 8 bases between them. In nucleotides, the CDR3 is TGTGCCAGCAGCTTACAGGGGGGGAACACCGGGGAGCTGTTTTTT. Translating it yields CASSLQGGNTGELFF.

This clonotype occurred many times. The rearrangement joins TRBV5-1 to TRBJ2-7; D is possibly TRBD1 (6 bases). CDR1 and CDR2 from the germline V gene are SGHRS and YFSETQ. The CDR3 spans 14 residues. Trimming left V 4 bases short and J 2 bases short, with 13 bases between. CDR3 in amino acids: CASSTSTGPYEQYF. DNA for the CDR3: TGCGCCAGCAGCACCTCGACAGGACCCTACGAGCAGTACTTC.

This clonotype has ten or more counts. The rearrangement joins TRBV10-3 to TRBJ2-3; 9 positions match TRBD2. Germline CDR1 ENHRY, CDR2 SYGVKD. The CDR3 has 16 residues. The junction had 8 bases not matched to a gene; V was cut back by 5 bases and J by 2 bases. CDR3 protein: CAISKRGAADTDTQYF. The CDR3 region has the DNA TGTGCCATCAGTAAGCGGGGGGCCGCAGACACAGATACGCAGTATTTT.

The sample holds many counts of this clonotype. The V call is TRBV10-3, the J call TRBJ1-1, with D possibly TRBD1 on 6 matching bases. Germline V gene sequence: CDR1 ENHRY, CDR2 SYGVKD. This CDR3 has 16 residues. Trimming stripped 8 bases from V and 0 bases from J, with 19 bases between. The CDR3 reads CAISSGAGRMNTEAFF. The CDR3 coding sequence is TGTGCCATCTCTTCGGGGGCAGGGAGGATGAACACTGAAGCTTTCTTT.

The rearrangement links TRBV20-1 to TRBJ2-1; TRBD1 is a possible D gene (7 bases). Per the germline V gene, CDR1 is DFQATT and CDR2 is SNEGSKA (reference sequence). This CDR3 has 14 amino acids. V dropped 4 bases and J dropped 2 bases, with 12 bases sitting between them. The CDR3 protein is CSANGGTAYNEQFF. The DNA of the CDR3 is TGCAGTGCTAACGGCGGGACAGCCTACAATGAGCAGTTCTTC.

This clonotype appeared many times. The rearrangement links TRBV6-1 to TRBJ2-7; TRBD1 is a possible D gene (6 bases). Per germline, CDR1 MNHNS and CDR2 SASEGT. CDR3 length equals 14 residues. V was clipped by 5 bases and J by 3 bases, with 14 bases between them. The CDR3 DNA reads TGTGCCAGCAGTTTACAGGGATGGAGCTACGAGCAGTACTTC. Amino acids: CASSLQGWSYEQYF.

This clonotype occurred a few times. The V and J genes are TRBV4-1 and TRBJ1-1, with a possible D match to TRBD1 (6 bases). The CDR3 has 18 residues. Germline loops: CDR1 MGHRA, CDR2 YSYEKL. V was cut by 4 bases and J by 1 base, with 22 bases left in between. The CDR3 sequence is CASSPTLQGRGENTEAFF. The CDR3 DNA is TGCGCCAGCAGCCCGACCTTACAGGGAAGGGGCGAGAACACTGAAGCTTTCTTT.

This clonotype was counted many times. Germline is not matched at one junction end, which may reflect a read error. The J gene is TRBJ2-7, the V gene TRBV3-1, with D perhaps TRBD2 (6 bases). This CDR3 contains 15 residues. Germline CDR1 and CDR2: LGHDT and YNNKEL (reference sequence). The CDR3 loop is CASSQDGRLPNEQYF. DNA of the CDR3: TGTGCCAGCAGTCAAGACGGGAGACTCCCTAACGAGCAGTACTTC.